This T cell receptor beta chain was sequenced in a study of blood T cell repertoires in COVID-19. Original methodology: Counts of nucleated cells, estimated from reference gene primer amplification, were obtained. Here immunoSEQ multiplex PCR was the method, and the copy in TCRdb shows in-frame clones only, minus some. For V, J and clone size, that table is used; D and trimming come from the DNA. The sample consists of about 37,000 clones, 91% of them appearing once. In its sample, this clone was seen once. The V end was cut by 3 bases, the J end by 3 bases, with 15 bases between. CDR1 DFQATT and CDR2 SNEGSKA come from the germline V gene (reference sequence). The CDR3 runs to 14 residues.

V gene TRBV20-1 combines with J gene TRBJ2-7; TRBD2 is a possible D gene (5 bases). What was sequenced was peripheral blood. The source of this sequence is an elderly woman with acute or convalescent COVID-19. CDR3: CSASYPSGFYEQYF. DNA for the CDR3: TGCAGTGCTAGTTACCCGTCGGGATTCTACGAGCAGTACTTC.